These 31 T cell receptor beta chains were sequenced from one sample in a study of cytomegalovirus exposure and HLA in healthy donors. PCR employed 60 Vbeta and 13 Jbeta primers. Repertoires were generated with immunoSEQ multiplex PCR, while TCRdb's copy carries only in-frame clones and drops some. The sample lists roughly 200,000 clones, under 9.5% occurring once. The sample comprised PBMCs. These TCRs come from a woman aged 25 to 39 in good health and CMV-seropositive.

The rearrangement joins TRBV14 to TRBJ2-7; D is perhaps TRBD2 (6 bases). V was pared by 0 bases and J by 2 bases, with 17 bases between. Germline V lookup: CDR1 SGHDN, CDR2 FVKESK. CDR3 length: 17 residues. Written as DNA, the CDR3 is TGTGCCAGCAGCCAAGATCTGGAGGGTCCCGGTACCTACGAGCAGTACTTC. It is translated as CASSQDLEGPGTYEQYF.

In its sample, this clone was seen many times. The chain employs TRBV7-8 and TRBJ2-1; 8 bases are shared with TRBD2. V lost 6 bases to trimming and J lost 5 bases; unmatched junction nucleotides: 12. CDR3 size: 16 residues. CDR1 and CDR2 (germline): SGHVS, FQNEAQ. The CDR3 loop reads CASSLMGAGVNNEQFF. CDR3 in DNA: TGTGCCAGCAGTCTAATGGGAGCGGGAGTAAACAATGAGCAGTTCTTC.

This clone was counted only a few times. The chain carries TRBV7-9 and TRBJ2-1, with D unclear. Deletions cut 5 bases from V and 0 bases from J, with 5 bases between. Germline V lookup: CDR1 SEHNR, CDR2 FQNEAQ (reference sequence). The CDR3 sequence is 13 residues long. The CDR3 loop is CASSPRSYNEQFF. Written as DNA, the CDR3 is TGTGCCAGCAGCCCGCGCTCCTACAATGAGCAGTTCTTC.

V and J are TRBV7-2 and TRBJ2-1; D is ambiguous. With 6 bases removed from V and 0 bases from J, the gap between germline ends came to 12 bases. This CDR3 has 15 amino acids. From germline, CDR1 is SGHTA and CDR2 FQGNSA. CDR3 sequence reads: CASRRDKSSYNEQFF. Written as DNA, the CDR3 is TGTGCCAGCAGGCGAGACAAAAGCTCCTACAATGAGCAGTTCTTC.

The chain uses TRBV6-5 and TRBJ2-7; 7 nucleotides line up with TRBD1. The V segment lost 2 bases and the J segment 1 base; nucleotides outside the gene matches: 2. Germline assignment: CDR1 MNHEY and CDR2 SVGAGI. CDR3 length equals 14 residues. CDR3 nucleotide sequence: TGTGCCAGCAGTTACCCGGGACAGTCCTACGAGCAGTACTTC. Its protein product is CASSYPGQSYEQYF.

The rearrangement links TRBV6-5 to TRBJ1-1, with D possibly TRBD1 on 6 matching bases. Germline lookup yields CDR1 MNHEY and CDR2 SVGAGI. The CDR3 runs 15 residues. Deletions cut 6 bases from V and 6 bases from J, with 20 bases between. In DNA, the CDR3 is TGTGCCAGCAGATCCCCTCGGCAGGGGAGGGCTGAAGCTTTCTTT. Translation gives CASRSPRQGRAEAFF.

The chain uses TRBV6-5 and TRBJ2-3; TRBD2 aligns across 7 bases. V dropped 1 base and J dropped 6; count of bases not matched to a gene: 7. Germline V gene lookup returns CDR1 MNHEY and CDR2 SVGAGI. The CDR3 spans 15 residues. CDR3 coding DNA: TGTGCCAGCAGTTACTGGGCGGGAGCAGAGGATACGCAGTATTTT. It codes for CASSYWAGAEDTQYF.

The rearrangement joins TRBV27 to TRBJ1-1; D unresolved. The length of the CDR3 is 14 residues. The V end lost 5 bases, the J end lost 5 bases, and 15 bases lay between the germline ends. Germline CDR1 is MNHEY and CDR2 is SMNVEV (reference sequence). The CDR3 nucleotides read TGTGCCAGCAGTAAGCTCCTGGGAGCGACTGAAGCTTTCTTT. As protein: CASSKLLGATEAFF.

The rearrangement uses TRBV6-6 and TRBJ2-1; TRBD2 matches 7 bases. The V gene's germline CDR1 is MNHNY and CDR2 SVGAGI (reference sequence). Trimming at V came to 0 bases and at J to 7 bases, leaving 9 bases not matched to a gene. The CDR3 contains 16 residues. CDR3 coding DNA: TGTGCCAGCAGTTACTCGTTGGCTAGCGGTAGGAATGAGCAGTTCTTC. Translated: CASSYSLASGRNEQFF.

There are a few counts of this clone. This sequence joins TRBV23-1 and TRBJ2-1; D not resolved. TRBV23-1 is given ORF status, its function remaining uncertain. The CDR3 is 16 amino acids. V was clipped by 0 bases and J by 4 bases, with 13 bases between them. In DNA form, the CDR3 reads TGCGCCAGCAGTCAATCGAGGAAAATCGATTACAATGAGCAGTTCTTC. Its protein is CASSQSRKIDYNEQFF.

This clone was found a few times. This sequence joins TRBV6-1 and TRBJ1-2, with D hard to call. Germline lookup yields CDR1 MNHNS and CDR2 SASEGT. V dropped 0 bases and J dropped 8 bases, with 10 bases sitting between them. CDR3 length equals 13 residues. As DNA, the CDR3 is TGTGCCAGCAGTGAAGCGGTCCGGTACGGCTACACCTTC. Translation gives CASSEAVRYGYTF.

The rearrangement joins TRBV30 to TRBJ1-3, with D perhaps matching TRBD1 (6 bases). Looked up from germline, CDR1 is GTSNPN and CDR2 is SVGIG (reference sequence). The CDR3 is made up of 15 amino acids. The germline V and J ends were trimmed by 7 bases and 0 bases, with 16 bases remaining between them. CDR3 nucleotides: TGTGCCTTTACGACAGGCCTCTCCTCTGGAAACACCATATATTTT. It encodes CAFTTGLSSGNTIYF.

The J gene is TRBJ2-3, the V gene TRBV10-3; TRBD1 is a possible D gene (6 bases). Germline V lookup: CDR1 ENHRY, CDR2 SYGVKD. The CDR3 is 17 amino acids. The ends were cut back, 3 bases at V and 2 bases at J, with 18 bases in the middle. The CDR3 loop reads CAISEGRSAGDTDTQYF. The CDR3 DNA is TGTGCCATCAGTGAAGGCAGGAGTGCAGGGGACACAGATACGCAGTATTTT.

This clone has more than one count but fewer than ten. The chain has TRBV7-3 and TRBJ2-1, with 8 bases lining up with TRBD1. CDR1 is SGHTA, CDR2 FQGTGA, per germline. V lost 3 bases to trimming and J lost 5 bases; unmatched junction nucleotides: 12. The CDR3 length is 17 residues. The DNA of the CDR3 is TGTGCCAGCAGCTTCCTAGACAGGGGAGTAATGAACAATGAGCAGTTCTTC. Translation: CASSFLDRGVMNNEQFF.

The chain recombines TRBV5-1 with TRBJ1-1; tentative D call: TRBD1 (5 bases). Germline CDR1 reads SGHRS; CDR2 reads YFSETQ. CDR3 size: 17 residues. The V end lost 4 bases, the J end lost 2 bases, and 21 bases lay between the germline ends. The CDR3 coding sequence is TGCGCCAGCAGCCCCTTTAGAGGACACTTGGCAAACACTGAAGCTTTCTTT. Translation: CASSPFRGHLANTEAFF.

The table lists this clone with a few counts. The J gene is TRBJ1-1, the V gene TRBV27; a possible D gene is TRBD1 (6 bases). The CDR3 spans 13 residues. CDR1 and CDR2 (germline): MNHEY, SMNVEV (reference sequence). Trimming took 6 bases from V and 4 from J, leaving 12 bases between them. In nucleotides, the CDR3 is TGTGCCAGCAGAGGGGACATCCTCACTGAAGCTTTCTTT. It is translated as CASRGDILTEAFF.

The genes are TRBV19 and TRBJ2-5; 12 bases line up with TRBD1. The CDR3 loop spans 15 amino acids. V was pared by 6 bases and J by 6 bases, with 8 bases of the junction left unmatched. Germline CDR1 LNHDA, CDR2 SQIVND (reference sequence). This CDR3 is CASSMTGTGGQTQYF. The CDR3 DNA follows: TGTGCCAGTAGCATGACCGGGACAGGGGGCCAGACCCAGTACTTC.

This clone was detected only a few times. The chain employs TRBV11-2 and TRBJ2-7, with D possibly matching TRBD1 (6 bases). In germline, CDR1 is SGHAT, CDR2 FQNNGV. V shed 6 bases and J shed 10 bases, with 22 bases lying between them. The CDR3 sequence is 14 residues long. CDR3 protein: CASREDRSYPIQYF. The CDR3 bases are TGTGCCAGCAGGGAGGACAGATCGTACCCCATCCAGTACTTC.

A single count supports this clone. This rearrangement joins TRBV19 to TRBJ1-1, with 9 bases identical to TRBD1. The germline V gene encodes CDR1 LNHDA and CDR2 SQIVND (reference sequence). The junction had 7 bases not matched to a gene; V was cut back by 3 bases and J by 5 bases. CDR3 size: 15 residues. The CDR3 is CASSILGQGLTEAFF. The CDR3 DNA reads as TGTGCCAGTAGTATCTTAGGACAGGGGCTAACTGAAGCTTTCTTT.

In its sample, this clone was seen a few times. This chain joins TRBV6-1 and TRBJ2-3, with TRBD2 identical over 11 bases. V was pared by 6 bases and J by 0 bases, with 5 bases of the junction left unmatched. CDR1 is MNHNS and CDR2 is SASEGT in the germline V gene. CDR3 length: 16 residues. The CDR3 nucleotides read TGTGCCAGCAGGGAAACTAGCGGGAGTAGCACAGATACGCAGTATTTT. It is translated as CASRETSGSSTDTQYF.

For this clone: Other DNA sequences in the same sample also yield this CDR3. The chain uses TRBV2 and TRBJ2-7; D is unclear. The CDR3 sequence is 15 residues long. CDR1 and CDR2 (germline): SNHLY, FYNNEI. With 4 bases removed from V and 0 bases from J, the gap between germline ends came to 13 bases. This CDR3 is CASSAGSALSYEQYF. CDR3 nucleotides: TGTGCCAGCAGTGCCGGAAGCGCCCTCTCCTACGAGCAGTACTTC.

This chain uses TRBV7-9 with TRBJ1-2, with D possibly TRBD1 on 6 matching bases. Germline CDR1 and CDR2: SEHNR and FQNEAQ (reference sequence). The CDR3 runs 11 residues. Trimming took off 11 bases at V and 4 bases at J, with 11 bases between the two ends. CDR3 protein: CAGGTGYGYTF. The CDR3, as DNA: TGTGCCGGGGGCACTGGCTATGGCTACACCTTC.

The table lists this clone with a few counts. The chain joins TRBV6-4 to TRBJ1-5; TRBD1 might be the D (5 bases). Trimming took 3 bases from V and 2 from J, leaving 11 bases between them. Germline V lookup: CDR1 MRHNA, CDR2 SNTAGT. This CDR3 region has 15 residues. The CDR3 bases are TGTGCCAGCAGTGAGCAGGGAGGAGGCAATCAGCCCCAGCATTTT. It encodes CASSEQGGGNQPQHF.

This clone was counted only a few times. J is TRBJ1-2 and V is TRBV13; TRBD1 might be the D (6 bases). V lost 4 bases to trimming and J lost 2 bases, with 17 bases between them. Germline assignment: CDR1 PRHDT and CDR2 FYEKMQ (reference sequence). This CDR3 has 16 amino acids. The chain's CDR3 is CASSSRQASRNYGYTF. The CDR3 bases are TGTGCCAGCAGCTCCCGACAGGCCTCAAGGAACTATGGCTACACCTTC.

This clone has a single count. This chain links TRBV5-1 with TRBJ2-1; the match to TRBD2 covers 8 bases. V lost 0 bases, J lost 1 base, and 3 bases stayed unmatched. This CDR3 contains 16 residues. CDR1 is SGHRS and CDR2 is YFSETQ in the germline V gene. CDR3 sequence: CASSLGAGVSYNEQFF. In DNA, the CDR3 is TGCGCCAGCAGCTTGGGAGCGGGAGTATCCTACAATGAGCAGTTCTTC. The complete variable domain, with remaining parts taken from reference TRBV5-1 and TRBJ2-1, reads KAGVTQTPRYLIKTRGQQVTLSCSPISGHRSVSWYQQTPGQGLQFLFEYFSETQRNKGNFPGRFSGRQFSNSRSEMNVSTLELGDSALYLCASSLGAGVSYNEQFFGPGTRLTVL.

The CDR3: CASSVRSKNIQYF. The CDR3 bases are TGTGCCAGCAGTGTCCGGTCCAAAAACATTCAGTACTTC. The chain is built from TRBV2 and TRBJ2-4, with unresolved D. Trimming cost V 4 bases and J 2 bases, with 6 bases left between them. The CDR3 extends over 13 amino acids. Per the germline V gene, CDR1 is SNHLY and CDR2 is FYNNEI.

The CDR3 loop is CASSYSRAYEQYF. CDR3 sequence (DNA): TGTGCCAGCAGTTACTCGAGAGCCTACGAGCAGTACTTC. The V gene is TRBV6-6, the J gene TRBJ2-7; D unresolved. Germline V gives CDR1 MNHNY, CDR2 SVGAGI (reference sequence). Between the trimmed V and J ends, which lost 0 bases and 2 bases, there was a span of 5 bases. This CDR3 comprises 13 residues.

There are a few counts of this clone. The gene calls are TRBV12-5 and TRBJ1-5; perhaps TRBD1 as D (5 bases). V was shortened by 2 bases and J by 1 base, with 12 bases between the two germline ends. This CDR3 comprises 16 residues. Germline V lookup: CDR1 LGHNT, CDR2 FRNRAP. The DNA for the CDR3 is TGTGCTAGTGGTTTGATGGCGGGGGGAAGCAATCAGCCCCAGCATTTT. This sequence encodes CASGLMAGGSNQPQHF.

This clone was detected only a few times. V is TRBV4-1 and J is TRBJ1-2; D uncertain. The germline V and J ends were trimmed by 2 bases and 4 bases, with 14 bases remaining between them. The CDR3 spans 15 residues. Germline values: CDR1 MGHRA, CDR2 YSYEKL. This CDR3 is CASSQTPHGSYGYTF. CDR3 bases: TGCGCCAGCAGCCAAACACCGCATGGGAGCTATGGCTACACCTTC.

This clone was observed a few times. This chain connects TRBV30 to TRBJ2-2, with 10 nucleotides matching TRBD2. The CDR3 is 14 amino acids. V shed 8 bases, J shed 1 base, and the junction held 4 bases outside the gene matches. CDR1 and CDR2 (germline): GTSNPN, SVGIG (reference sequence). The CDR3 DNA reads as TGTGCCGGACGGACTAGCGGGAACACCGGGGAGCTGTTTTTT. Encoded protein: CAGRTSGNTGELFF. Using reference TRBV30 and TRBJ2-2 for the parts outside the CDR3, the full variable domain is SQTIHQWPATLVQPVGSPLSLECTVEGTSNPNLYWYRQAAGRGLQLLFYSVGIGQISSEVPQNLSASRPQDRQFILSSKKLLLSDSGFYLCAGRTSGNTGELFFGEGSRLTVL.

This rearrangement joins TRBV9 to TRBJ2-7; no definite D call. This CDR3 has 13 residues. Germline CDR1 SGDLS, CDR2 YYNGEE. The V gene lost 0 bases and the J gene lost 7 bases, with 11 bases spanning the gap. CDR3 residues: CASSVATGWEQYF. CDR3 DNA: TGTGCCAGCAGCGTAGCGACCGGGTGGGAGCAGTACTTC.